This T cell receptor beta chain originates from a study of PD-L1 blockade in urothelial cancer. At the level of the study: From 0 to 3 prior chemotherapy regimens had been given to the patients. Study results and limitations: Better survival was predicted when blood TCR clonality before treatment fell below the median.

This clone was observed a handful of times. Its antigen is still unknown. Each PCR received spiked synthetic TCR analog templates. The repertoire was sequenced with immunoSEQ multiplex PCR; TCRdb's copy has only in-frame clones and lacks some. The data contain some 80,000 clones, 87% of them singletons. The source material was PBMCs, sampled around atezolizumab (anti-PD-L1) treatment. This sequence was found in a woman aged 70-85 years with urothelial cancer.

DNA of the CDR3: TGTGCCAGCAGCCCAAGGACAGGGAGCTCCTACGAGCAGTACTTC. Translation: CASSPRTGSSYEQYF. The chain carries TRBV7-8 and TRBJ2-7; TRBD1 matches at 8 bases. Trimming took 5 bases from V and 0 from J; bases not matched to a gene: 6. The germline V gene has CDR1 SGHVS and CDR2 FQNEAQ. The CDR3 contains 15 residues.